This T cell receptor (beta chain) was identified during a study of blood T cell repertoires in COVID-19. Study in general: Both acute and convalescent COVID-19 samples were obtained from the United States, Italy and Spain. PBMCs, B-cell-depleted T cells, or T cells were the source of the cDNA or gDNA that made up the material.

Authors' methods: Using reference gene primer amplification, nucleated cell counts were estimated. Only in-frame clones appear in the TCRdb table, and some are missing; sequencing was by immunoSEQ multiplex PCR. V and J calls plus clone size are reproduced from that table; the DNA served to infer D and trimming. There are fewer than 500,000 clones in the sample; roughly 91% occur only once, and roughly 4% lies in the top ten. The receptor was derived from a woman aged 25-40 years with acute or convalescent COVID-19. The specimen sequenced was peripheral blood.

The CDR3 spells CASGLVLRGANYGYTF. DNA for the CDR3: TGTGCTAGTGGTTTGGTACTCAGGGGGGCTAACTATGGCTACACCTTC. This chain links TRBV12-5 with TRBJ1-2; 7 bases align to TRBD1. J lost 0 bases, V lost 0 bases, and 4 bases had no gene match. The germline gives CDR1 LGHNT, CDR2 FRNRAP. CDR3 size: 16 residues.